Following are 23 T cell receptor beta chains from one sample sequenced in a study of cytomegalovirus exposure and HLA in healthy donors. Both 60 Vbeta primers and 13 Jbeta primers went into the PCR. Measured with immunoSEQ multiplex PCR; TCRdb has only the in-frame clones, and not every one. The table shows a few hundred thousand clones, with around 73% occurring only once. What was sequenced was PBMCs. The receptors derive from a woman aged 25-40 years in good health and CMV-seronegative.

The chain recombines TRBV11-3 with TRBJ2-5, with 13 bases fitting TRBD2. CDR3 length: 16 amino acids. In germline, CDR1 is SGHNT, CDR2 YENEEA. Losses at the gene ends were 5 bases for V and 5 bases for J; bases not matched to a gene: 8. In DNA form, the CDR3 reads TGTGCCAGCAGCCCGGGACTAGCGGGAATGTGGGAGACCCAGTACTTC. Translated, it gives CASSPGLAGMWETQYF.

The chain links TRBV28 to TRBJ1-2; D call uncertain. V lost 6 bases to trimming and J lost 4 bases, with 15 bases between them. Germline loops: CDR1 MDHEN, CDR2 SYDVKM. CDR3 size: 14 residues. Written as DNA, the CDR3 is TGTGCCAGCAGAAGACTACAGACTAGCTATGGCTACACCTTC. Translation: CASRRLQTSYGYTF.

This clone has ten or more counts. The chain carries TRBV25-1 and TRBJ1-2, with unresolved D. Germline V gene data show CDR1 as MGHDK and CDR2 as SYGVNS. The V end was cut by 3 bases, the J end by 4 bases, with 12 bases between. The CDR3 spans 14 residues. DNA of the CDR3: TGTGCCAGCAGTGACGCCCCAGCGACCTATGGCTACACCTTC. Protein: CASSDAPATYGYTF.

This sequence joins TRBV5-5 and TRBJ1-1; 10 bases line up with TRBD1. Germline-derived CDR1 and CDR2 are SGHKS and YYEKEE (reference sequence). The ends lost 3 bases at V and 5 bases at J; junction bases unmatched: 7. CDR3 size: 15 residues. The CDR3 spells CASSSTGGAGTEAFF. In DNA form, the CDR3 reads TGTGCCAGCAGCTCGACAGGGGGCGCGGGGACTGAAGCTTTCTTT.

The chain employs TRBV10-3 and TRBJ2-5, with TRBD2 identical over 8 bases. The CDR3 covers 14 residues. The germline gives CDR1 ENHRY, CDR2 SYGVKD. The ends lost 10 bases at V and 4 bases at J; junction bases unmatched: 11. The chain's CDR3 is CATTIGGGGETQYF. CDR3 DNA sequence: TGTGCCACCACAATCGGGGGGGGTGGAGAGACCCAGTACTTC.

As to this clone: One end of the junction fails to match germline, which may point to a read error. The chain uses TRBV7-3 and TRBJ2-7, with 9 nucleotides matching TRBD1. CDR1 is SGHTA and CDR2 is FQGTGA in the germline V gene. CDR3 size: 16 residues. This chain's CDR3 is CSSSPGQGTGVHEQYF. In DNA form, the CDR3 reads TGTTCCAGCAGCCCAGGACAGGGGACGGGGGTCCACGAGCAGTACTTC.

This clone was detected once. The rearrangement uses TRBV5-1 and TRBJ2-7, with 7 bases lining up with TRBD2. V shed 1 base, J shed 5 bases, and the junction held 3 bases outside the gene matches. Germline CDR1 reads SGHRS; CDR2 reads YFSETQ. CDR3 size: 13 residues. For the CDR3, the DNA is TGCGCCAGCAGCTTGCGGGGGGTTGACGAGCAGTACTTC. This translates into CASSLRGVDEQYF.

The chain employs TRBV2 and TRBJ2-5, with TRBD2 matching 8 bases. With V trimmed by 6 bases and J by 4 bases, 16 bases remained unmatched. This CDR3 comprises 17 residues. Germline CDR1 and CDR2: SNHLY and FYNNEI. The CDR3 sequence: CASRRGGLVLFRETQYF. The CDR3 DNA reads TGTGCCAGCAGGAGGGGGGGACTAGTTTTGTTTCGAGAGACCCAGTACTTC.

This clone came up once. This chain connects TRBV27 to TRBJ2-7; 7 bases are shared with TRBD1. CDR3 size: 15 residues. CDR1 is MNHEY, CDR2 SMNVEV, per germline (reference sequence). The ends lost 5 bases at V and 0 bases at J; junction bases unmatched: 7. In nucleotides, the CDR3 is TGTGCCAGCAGTATTGACAGGGCGAGCTCCTACGAGCAGTACTTC. It codes for CASSIDRASSYEQYF.

The J gene is TRBJ2-7, the V gene TRBV27; TRBD1 aligns across 10 bases. With 4 bases clipped from V and 6 bases from J, the junction kept 6 bases outside the gene matches. This CDR3 is 14 amino acids long. Looked up from germline, CDR1 is MNHEY and CDR2 is SMNVEV (reference sequence). The CDR3 bases are TGTGCCAGCAGTTGGACAGGGGGGGTTGGCGAGCAGTACTTC. Its translation: CASSWTGGVGEQYF.

The V call is TRBV7-9, the J call TRBJ2-3, with 11 bases identical to TRBD2. Losses at the gene ends were 5 bases for V and 5 bases for J; bases not matched to a gene: 6. Germline assignment: CDR1 SEHNR and CDR2 FQNEAQ (reference sequence). The CDR3 consists of 15 residues. The CDR3 sequence is CASSRLAGFRDTQYF. DNA for the CDR3: TGTGCCAGCAGCCGACTAGCGGGGTTTAGAGATACGCAGTATTTT.

Written as DNA, the CDR3 is TGTGCCAGCAGCTTGAGGGGGGGGAGCTCCTACGAGCAGTACTTC. Translation gives CASSLRGGSSYEQYF. The chain links TRBV5-5 to TRBJ2-7, with D maybe TRBD2 (7 bases). The CDR3 sequence is 15 residues long. V was clipped by 1 base and J by 0 bases, with 11 bases between them. Germline V CDR1 and CDR2: SGHKS, YYEKEE (reference sequence).

There are a few counts of this clone. J is TRBJ2-7 and V is TRBV5-6; possible D gene TRBD1, 5 bases. Germline-derived CDR1 and CDR2 are SGHDT and YYEEEE. V shed 4 bases and J shed 3 bases, with 11 bases lying between them. CDR3 length: 13 amino acids. CDR3: CASSQDRLYEQYF. In DNA, the CDR3 is TGTGCCAGCAGCCAAGACAGACTCTACGAGCAGTACTTC.

V and J are TRBV27 and TRBJ2-3, with D tentatively TRBD2 (5 bases). Trimming removed 4 bases from V and 1 base from J, with 12 bases in between. The CDR3 spans 15 residues. From germline, CDR1 is MNHEY and CDR2 SMNVEV (reference sequence). The CDR3 region is CASSSPLAGTDTQYF. The CDR3 DNA reads as TGTGCCAGCAGTTCCCCTCTAGCAGGCACAGATACGCAGTATTTT.

In its sample, this clone was seen once. The gene calls are TRBV7-2 and TRBJ2-3; TRBD2 aligns across 11 bases. The ends lost 3 bases at V and 4 bases at J; junction bases unmatched: 3. This CDR3 region has 15 residues. CDR1 and CDR2 (germline): SGHTA, FQGNSA. CDR3 protein: CASSFLGLAADTQYF. The CDR3 DNA reads TGTGCCAGCAGCTTCCTGGGACTAGCGGCAGATACGCAGTATTTT.

V and J are TRBV28 and TRBJ1-2; D remains unclear. The CDR3 is 15 amino acids. V was pared by 6 bases and J by 2 bases, with 16 bases between. Germline CDR1 and CDR2: MDHEN and SYDVKM. Here the CDR3 reads CASSPSPRTNYGYTF. The DNA of the CDR3 is TGTGCCAGCAGCCCTAGCCCGAGAACCAACTATGGCTACACCTTC.

V and J are TRBV28 and TRBJ1-2, with D possibly being TRBD1 (6 bases). CDR3 length: 13 residues. Trimming left V 8 bases short and J 1 base short, with 11 bases between. CDR1 is MDHEN, CDR2 SYDVKM, per germline. CDR3 bases: TGTGCCAGCGGTGAAGGGGGTAACTATGGCTACACCTTC. This gives the protein CASGEGGNYGYTF.

This chain links TRBV9 with TRBJ1-3; D possibly corresponds to TRBD1 (6 bases). The germline V gene has CDR1 SGDLS and CDR2 YYNGEE. V was trimmed by 3 bases and J by 0 bases, leaving 10 bases between them. CDR3 size: 15 residues. The CDR3: CASSEGEGSGNTIYF. The CDR3 DNA reads as TGTGCCAGCAGCGAGGGGGAAGGCTCTGGAAACACCATATATTTT.

This chain connects TRBV7-2 to TRBJ2-3; TRBD1 is a possible D gene (5 bases). Trimming took off 5 bases at V and 3 bases at J, with 12 bases between the two ends. The germline V gene has CDR1 SGHTA and CDR2 FQGNSA. There are 14 residues in the CDR3. The CDR3 DNA reads as TGTGCCAGCAGCCACGACAGAGTTACAGATACGCAGTATTTT. The encoded protein is CASSHDRVTDTQYF.

This chain connects TRBV15 to TRBJ2-5; D is uncertain. With 0 bases removed from V and 7 bases from J, the gap between germline ends came to 6 bases. Germline V gene lookup returns CDR1 LNHNV and CDR2 YYDKDF (reference sequence). This CDR3 has 12 residues. The CDR3 DNA reads as TGTGCCACCAGCAGAGATCGGGTGACCCAGTACTTC. Protein: CATSRDRVTQYF.

The chain couples TRBV2 to TRBJ1-1; no clear D gene. The germline gives CDR1 SNHLY, CDR2 FYNNEI. Trimming pared 3 bases from V and 3 bases from J, leaving 8 bases between. The CDR3 covers 13 residues. Written as DNA, the CDR3 is TGTGCCAGCAGTGAGGGGAGATACACTGAAGCTTTCTTT. This codes for CASSEGRYTEAFF. Looking up the rest from reference TRBV2 and TRBJ1-1 gives the full variable domain: EPEVTQTPSHQVTQMGQEVILRCVPISNHLYFYWYRQILGQKVEFLVSFYNNEISEKSEIFDDQFSVERPDGSNFTLKIRSTKLEDSAMYFCASSEGRYTEAFFGQGTRLTVV.

Worth noting for this clone: At one of its ends the junction is not consistent with the germline gene, which may arise from a read error. The CDR3: CATSGATGDRGYPF. CDR3 DNA: TGTGCCACCAGCGGCGCTACAGGGGATCGAGGCTACCCCTTC. The V gene is TRBV15, the J gene TRBJ1-2; 7 bases match TRBD1. This CDR3 is built from 14 residues. Per germline, CDR1 LNHNV and CDR2 YYDKDF (reference sequence).

This clone occurred a few times. The J gene is TRBJ1-1, the V gene TRBV5-1; 9 nucleotides agree with TRBD1. This CDR3 is built from 13 residues. Germline values: CDR1 SGHRS, CDR2 YFSETQ. V lost 4 bases, J lost 3 bases, and 1 base stayed unmatched. DNA for the CDR3: TGCGCCAGCAGCCGGGACAGGGACACTGAAGCTTTCTTT. Its protein product is CASSRDRDTEAFF.